The 9 T cell receptor beta chains presented below share a single source sample, sequenced in a study of molecular identifiers for immune sequencing clone quantification. TCRdb processed the PCR reads anew with MiXCR; each CDR3 protein has one entry. This sample has tens of thousands of distinct CDR3 sequences, with around 18% found just once. The specimen was naive CD8+ T cells from blood, with Jurkat cell RNA spiked in. The sample's subset: FACS-sorted CD8+CD4-CCR7+CD45RA+ naive T cells. The receptors here all came from a human donor in good health. Some libraries in this study had Jurkat cell RNA spiked in.

This clonotype has a count of ten or more. In DNA, the CDR3 is TGTGCCATCAGTGGACGGGGTGACAGGGACGTTGAGCAGTTCTTC. This sequence encodes CAISGRGDRDVEQFF. V is TRBV10-3 and J is TRBJ2-1; TRBD1 agrees at 7 bases. With 4 bases clipped from V and 9 bases from J, the junction kept 12 bases outside the gene matches. The germline CDR1 and CDR2 sequences are ENHRY and SYGVKD. CDR3 length: 15 residues.

V gene TRBV6-1 combines with J gene TRBJ1-2; 8 positions match TRBD1. The junction had 7 bases not matched to a gene; V was cut back by 6 bases and J by 7 bases. Germline loops: CDR1 MNHNS, CDR2 SASEGT. The CDR3 contains 13 residues. This chain's CDR3 is CASSESGTGGYTF. As DNA, the CDR3 is TGTGCCAGCAGCGAGTCCGGGACAGGTGGCTACACCTTC.

Comments on this clonotype: This is likely a read error, given that the CDR3 carries no conserved phenylalanine or tryptophan at its end. This chain connects TRBV7-3 to TRBJ1-1, with D possibly TRBD1 on 5 matching bases. V was pared by 2 bases and J by 1 base, with 5 bases between. The CDR3 is 13 residues long. Germline-derived CDR1 and CDR2 are SGHTA and FQGTGA. CDR3 amino acids: CASSLDRNTEAFL. CDR3 DNA: TGTGCCAGCAGCTTAGACAGGAACACTGAAGCTTTCCTT.

This clonotype has ten or more counts. This chain joins TRBV7-9 and TRBJ2-6, with 9 bases fitting TRBD1. CDR1 and CDR2 (germline): SEHNR, FQNEAQ (reference sequence). V was pared by 5 bases and J by 1 base, with 12 bases of the junction left unmatched. The CDR3 runs 19 residues. CDR3 sequence reads: CASSPPPPGQGSGANVLTF. Here the CDR3 DNA reads TGTGCCAGCAGCCCACCGCCGCCGGGACAGGGTTCTGGGGCCAACGTCCTGACTTTC. The full variable domain, completed using reference TRBV7-9 and TRBJ2-6, is DTGVSQNPRHKITKRGQNVTFRCDPISEHNRLYWYRQTLGQGPEFLTYFQNEAQLEKSRLLSDRFSAERPKGSFSTLEIQRTEQGDSAMYLCASSPPPPGQGSGANVLTFGAGSRLTVL.

Many counts were recorded for this clonotype. The gene calls are TRBV29-1 and TRBJ1-2; the match to TRBD1 covers 8 bases. The CDR3 contains 13 residues. The germline V gene has CDR1 SQVTM and CDR2 ANQGSEA. V gave up 7 bases and J gave up 8 bases; unmatched junction bases: 12. CDR3 region: CSDARTGIEGYTF. CDR3 nucleotide sequence: TGCAGCGACGCTAGGACAGGGATTGAGGGCTACACCTTC.

This clonotype came up many times. The rearrangement joins TRBV12-3 or TRBV12-4 to TRBJ2-4; the match to TRBD1 covers 9 bases. This CDR3 has 15 residues. Unmatched junction bases numbered 15, after V lost 3 bases and J lost 15 bases. The DNA of the CDR3 is TGTGCCAGCAGTTTTATCTTCCCCCCTGCGACAGGGGGGTACTTC. It encodes CASSFIFPPATGGYF.

This clonotype was recorded once. Sequence at one end of the junction differs from germline and may be a read error. The chain joins TRBV7-8 to TRBJ2-1; D perhaps matches TRBD2 (6 bases). The CDR3 extends over 17 amino acids. Germline V gives CDR1 SGHVS, CDR2 FQNEAQ. The CDR3 coding sequence is TGTGCCAGCAGCCTCCCGGAGGGTCCCCCAAGTAGTGATGAGCAGCTCTTC. This sequence encodes CASSLPEGPPSSDEQLF.

The rearrangement joins TRBV13 to TRBJ2-3; D remains unclear. The CDR3 sequence is 13 residues long. Germline values: CDR1 PRHDT, CDR2 FYEKMQ (reference sequence). V lost 5 bases to trimming and J lost 0 bases, with 6 bases between them. The CDR3 sequence: CASSAPSTDTQYF. CDR3 nucleotide sequence: TGTGCCAGCAGCGCCCCAAGCACAGATACGCAGTATTTT.

This clonotype was picked up many times. The chain has TRBV7-9 and TRBJ2-5, with 10 bases fitting TRBD2. Germline values: CDR1 SEHNR, CDR2 FQNEAQ (reference sequence). V was clipped by 6 bases and J by 5 bases; unmatched bases: 9. The CDR3 length is 15 residues. CDR3 sequence reads: CASRDSSGSAETQYF. In DNA, the CDR3 is TGTGCCAGCAGGGACTCTAGCGGGAGTGCTGAGACCCAGTACTTC. The full variable domain, completed using reference TRBV7-9 and TRBJ2-5, is DTGVSQNPRHKITKRGQNVTFRCDPISEHNRLYWYRQTLGQGPEFLTYFQNEAQLEKSRLLSDRFSAERPKGSFSTLEIQRTEQGDSAMYLCASRDSSGSAETQYFGPGTRLLVL.